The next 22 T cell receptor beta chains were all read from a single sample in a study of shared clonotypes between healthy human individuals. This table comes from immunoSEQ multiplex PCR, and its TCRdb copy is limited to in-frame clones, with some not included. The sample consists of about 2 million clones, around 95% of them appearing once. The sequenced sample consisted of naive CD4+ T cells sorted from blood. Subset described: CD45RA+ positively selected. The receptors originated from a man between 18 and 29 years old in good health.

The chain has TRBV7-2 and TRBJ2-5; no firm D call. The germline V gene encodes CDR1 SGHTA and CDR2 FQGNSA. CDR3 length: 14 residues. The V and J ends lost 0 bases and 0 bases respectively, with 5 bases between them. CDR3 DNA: TGTGCCAGCAGCTTAGCCAAGCACCAAGAGACCCAGTACTTC. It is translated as CASSLAKHQETQYF. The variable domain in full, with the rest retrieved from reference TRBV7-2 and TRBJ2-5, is GAGVSQSPSNKVTEKGKDVELRCDPISGHTALYWYRQSLGQGLEFLIYFQGNSAPDKSGLPSDRFSAERTGGSVSTLTIQRTQQEDSAVYLCASSLAKHQETQYFGPGTRLLVL.

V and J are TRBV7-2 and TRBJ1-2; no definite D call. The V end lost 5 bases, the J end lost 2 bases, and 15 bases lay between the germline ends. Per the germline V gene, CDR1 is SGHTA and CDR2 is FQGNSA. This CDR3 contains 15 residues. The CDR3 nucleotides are TGTGCCAGCAGCCCGGTTATGTTTCAAAACTATGGCTACACCTTC. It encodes CASSPVMFQNYGYTF.

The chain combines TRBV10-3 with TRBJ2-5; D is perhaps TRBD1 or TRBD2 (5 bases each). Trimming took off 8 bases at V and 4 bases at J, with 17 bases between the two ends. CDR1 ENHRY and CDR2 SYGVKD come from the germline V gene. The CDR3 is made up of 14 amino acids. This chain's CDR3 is CAISDLQAGETQYF. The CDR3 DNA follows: TGTGCCATCTCCGATCTACAGGCGGGAGAGACCCAGTACTTC.

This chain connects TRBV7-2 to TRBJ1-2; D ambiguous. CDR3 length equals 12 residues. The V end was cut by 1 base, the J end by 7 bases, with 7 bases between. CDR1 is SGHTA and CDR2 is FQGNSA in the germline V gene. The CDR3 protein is CASSLDVSGYTF. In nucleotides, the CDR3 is TGTGCCAGCAGCTTAGACGTCTCTGGCTACACCTTC.

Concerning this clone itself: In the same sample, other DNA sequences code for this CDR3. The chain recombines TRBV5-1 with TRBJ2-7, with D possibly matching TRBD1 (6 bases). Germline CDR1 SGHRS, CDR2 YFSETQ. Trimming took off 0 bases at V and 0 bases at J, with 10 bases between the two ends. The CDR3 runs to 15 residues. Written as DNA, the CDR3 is TGCGCCAGCAGCTTGGGTGGACAGAGCTCCTACGAGCAGTACTTC. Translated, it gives CASSLGGQSSYEQYF.

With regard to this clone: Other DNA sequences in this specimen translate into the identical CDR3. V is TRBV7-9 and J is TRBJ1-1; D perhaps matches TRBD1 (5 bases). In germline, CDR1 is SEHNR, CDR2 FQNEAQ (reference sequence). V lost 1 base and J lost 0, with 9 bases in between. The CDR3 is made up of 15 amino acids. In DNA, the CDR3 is TGTGCCAGCAGCTTAGGAGGGACGCTGAACACTGAAGCTTTCTTT. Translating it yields CASSLGGTLNTEAFF.

This CDR3 is CAISVIAGGNSYNEQFF. Here the CDR3 DNA reads TGTGCCATCAGTGTTATAGCGGGAGGGAACTCCTACAATGAGCAGTTCTTC. V gene TRBV10-3 combines with J gene TRBJ2-1, with 11 bases lining up with TRBD2. V gave up 4 bases and J gave up 0 bases; unmatched junction bases: 5. Germline V gene lookup returns CDR1 ENHRY and CDR2 SYGVKD. The CDR3 covers 17 residues.

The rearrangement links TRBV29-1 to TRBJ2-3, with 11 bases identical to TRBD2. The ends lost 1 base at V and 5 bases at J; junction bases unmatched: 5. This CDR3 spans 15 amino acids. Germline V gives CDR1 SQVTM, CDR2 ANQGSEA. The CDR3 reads CSVEGLAGGRDTQYF. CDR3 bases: TGCAGCGTTGAAGGGCTAGCGGGGGGCCGAGATACGCAGTATTTT.

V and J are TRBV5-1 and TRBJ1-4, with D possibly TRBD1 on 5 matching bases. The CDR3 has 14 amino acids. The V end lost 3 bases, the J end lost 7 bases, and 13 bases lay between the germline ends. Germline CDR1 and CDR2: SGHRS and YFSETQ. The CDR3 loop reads CASSWQGDGEKLFF. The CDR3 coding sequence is TGCGCCAGCAGCTGGCAGGGTGACGGTGAAAAACTGTTTTTT.

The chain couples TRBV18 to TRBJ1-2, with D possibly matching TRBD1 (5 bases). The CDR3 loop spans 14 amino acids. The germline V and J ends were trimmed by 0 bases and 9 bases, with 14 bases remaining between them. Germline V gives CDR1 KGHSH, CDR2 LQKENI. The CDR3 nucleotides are TGTGCCAGCTCACCACCGGGCAGGGATAGTAGCTACACCTTC. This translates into CASSPPGRDSSYTF.

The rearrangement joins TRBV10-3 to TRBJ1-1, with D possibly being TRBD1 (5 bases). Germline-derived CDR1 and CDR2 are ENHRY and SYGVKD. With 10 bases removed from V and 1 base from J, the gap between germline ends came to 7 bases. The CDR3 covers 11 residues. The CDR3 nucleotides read TGTGCCAGCCAGGGGAACACTGAAGCTTTCTTT. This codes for CASQGNTEAFF.

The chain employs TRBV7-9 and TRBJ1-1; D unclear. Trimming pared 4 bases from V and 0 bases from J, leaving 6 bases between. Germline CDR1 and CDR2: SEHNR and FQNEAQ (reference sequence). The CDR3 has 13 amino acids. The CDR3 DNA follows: TGTGCCAGCAGCTCCGGATTGAACACTGAAGCTTTCTTT. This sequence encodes CASSSGLNTEAFF.

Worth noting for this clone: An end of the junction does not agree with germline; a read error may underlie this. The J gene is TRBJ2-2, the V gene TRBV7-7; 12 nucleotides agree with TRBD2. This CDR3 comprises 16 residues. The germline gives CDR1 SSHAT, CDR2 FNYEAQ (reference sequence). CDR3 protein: CASSLLAGGWTGELFF. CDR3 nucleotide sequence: TGTGCTAGCAGCTTGCTAGCGGGAGGGTGGACCGGGGAGCTGTTTTTT.

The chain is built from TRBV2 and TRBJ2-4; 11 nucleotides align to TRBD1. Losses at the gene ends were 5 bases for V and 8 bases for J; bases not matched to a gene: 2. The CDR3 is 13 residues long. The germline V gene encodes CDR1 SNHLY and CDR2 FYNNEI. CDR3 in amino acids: CASSRDRGDIQYF. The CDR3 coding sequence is TGTGCCAGCAGTCGGGACAGGGGGGACATTCAGTACTTC.

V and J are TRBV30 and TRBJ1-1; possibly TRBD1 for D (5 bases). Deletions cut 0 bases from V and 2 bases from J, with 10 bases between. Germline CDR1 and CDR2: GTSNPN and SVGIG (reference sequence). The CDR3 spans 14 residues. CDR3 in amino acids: CAWSVRRGNTEAFF. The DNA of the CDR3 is TGTGCCTGGAGTGTACGAAGGGGTAACACTGAAGCTTTCTTT.

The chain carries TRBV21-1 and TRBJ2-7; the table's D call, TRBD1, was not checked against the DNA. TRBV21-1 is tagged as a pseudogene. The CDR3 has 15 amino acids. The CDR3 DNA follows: TGTGCCAGCAGACCCTCCGGGACACTATACTACGAGCAGTACTTC. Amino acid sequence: CASRPSGTLYYEQYF.

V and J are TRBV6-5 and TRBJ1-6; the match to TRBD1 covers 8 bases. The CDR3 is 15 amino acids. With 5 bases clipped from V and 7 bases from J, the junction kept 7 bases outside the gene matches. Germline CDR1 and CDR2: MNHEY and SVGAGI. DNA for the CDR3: TGTGCCAGCAGTAGATTACAGGGGGGGAATTCACCCCTCCACTTT. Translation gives CASSRLQGGNSPLHF.

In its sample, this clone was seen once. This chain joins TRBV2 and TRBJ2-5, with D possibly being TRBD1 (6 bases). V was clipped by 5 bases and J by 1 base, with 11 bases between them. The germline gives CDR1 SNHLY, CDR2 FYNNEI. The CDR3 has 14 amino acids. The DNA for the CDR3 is TGTGCCAGCAGTTCGGACAGCCCCCAAGAGACCCAGTACTTC. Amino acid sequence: CASSSDSPQETQYF.

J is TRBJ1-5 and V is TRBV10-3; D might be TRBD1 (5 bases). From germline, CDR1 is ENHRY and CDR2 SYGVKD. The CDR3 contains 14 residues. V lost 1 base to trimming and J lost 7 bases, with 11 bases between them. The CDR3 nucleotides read TGTGCCATCAGTGAGTTCTCAGGGAGGCAGCCCCAGCATTTT. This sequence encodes CAISEFSGRQPQHF.

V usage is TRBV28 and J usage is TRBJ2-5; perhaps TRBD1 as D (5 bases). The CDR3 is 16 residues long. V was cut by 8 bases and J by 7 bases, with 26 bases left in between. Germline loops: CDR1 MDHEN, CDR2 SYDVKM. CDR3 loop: CASGPPGLGSAGTQYF. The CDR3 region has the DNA TGTGCCAGCGGTCCCCCAGGGTTGGGATCGGCCGGGACCCAGTACTTC.

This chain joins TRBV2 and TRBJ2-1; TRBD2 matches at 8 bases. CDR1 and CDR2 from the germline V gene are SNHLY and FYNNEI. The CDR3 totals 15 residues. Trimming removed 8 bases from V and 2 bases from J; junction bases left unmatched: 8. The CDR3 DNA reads TGTGCCAGCTGCTTCAGCGGGGGAACCTACAATGAGCAGTTCTTC. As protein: CASCFSGGTYNEQFF.

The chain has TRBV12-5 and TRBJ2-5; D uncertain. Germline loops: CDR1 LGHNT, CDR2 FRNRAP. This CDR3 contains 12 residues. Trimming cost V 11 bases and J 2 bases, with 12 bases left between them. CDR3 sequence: CAPLQWQETQYF. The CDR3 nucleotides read TGTGCTCCTTTACAGTGGCAAGAGACCCAGTACTTC.